The next 25 T cell receptor beta chains were all read from a single sample in a study of T cells in Graves' hyperthyroidism and ophthalmopathy. RNA transcripts gave rise to amplified TCR beta CDR3 regions. The HTBI primer set was used in a first-round RT-PCR of the TCR CDR3. TCRdb re-derived calls from the multiplex PCR reads in MiXCR, one entry per CDR3 protein. This sample has fewer than 350,000 distinct CDR3 sequences, with about 16% found just once. The sequenced material came from blood. Source of these receptors: a woman between 50 and 59 years old with Graves' hyperthyroidism that later progressed to Graves' ophthalmopathy.

This clonotype was counted many times. This chain uses TRBV20-1 with TRBJ2-1; 7 bases fit TRBD1. Trimming at V came to 3 bases and at J to 4 bases, leaving 9 bases not matched to a gene. This CDR3 is 15 amino acids long. In germline, CDR1 is DFQATT, CDR2 SNEGSKA (reference sequence). The CDR3 region is CSASSDRTFYNEQFF. CDR3 DNA sequence: TGCAGTGCTAGCTCGGACAGGACTTTTTACAATGAGCAGTTCTTC.

This clonotype was seen at least ten times. This rearrangement joins TRBV5-1 to TRBJ2-7; D may be TRBD1 (6 bases). This CDR3 comprises 14 residues. Trimming pared 3 bases from V and 4 bases from J, leaving 14 bases between. Germline CDR1 SGHRS, CDR2 YFSETQ. CDR3 sequence (DNA): TGCGCCAGCAGCTCACGGACAGAATATTACGAGCAGTACTTC. Its protein product is CASSSRTEYYEQYF.

This clonotype was seen at least ten times. This rearrangement joins TRBV28 to TRBJ2-1; tentative D call: TRBD1 (6 bases). The germline CDR1 and CDR2 sequences are MDHEN and SYDVKM. The CDR3 sequence is 14 residues long. V dropped 10 bases and J dropped 5 bases, with 18 bases sitting between them. CDR3 bases: TGTGCCACCCGGCGCCAGGGGATTAACAATGAGCAGTTCTTC. Encoded protein: CATRRQGINNEQFF. The full variable domain, completed using reference TRBV28 and TRBJ2-1, is DVKVTQSSRYLVKRTGEKVFLECVQDMDHENMFWYRQDPGLGLRLIYFSYDVKMKEKGDIPEGYSVSREKKERFSLILESASTNQTSMYLCATRRQGINNEQFFGPGTRLTVL.

The sample holds many counts of this clonotype. This chain connects TRBV7-2 to TRBJ2-3, with 11 bases lining up with TRBD2. CDR1 is SGHTA, CDR2 FQGNSA, per germline. The CDR3 totals 15 residues. Losses at the gene ends were 5 bases for V and 2 bases for J; bases not matched to a gene: 3. CDR3 nucleotide sequence: TGTGCCAGCAGCATGACTAGCGGGATCACAGATACGCAGTATTTT. It codes for CASSMTSGITDTQYF. Full variable domain (rest looked up from reference TRBV7-2 and TRBJ2-3): GAGVSQSPSNKVTEKGKDVELRCDPISGHTALYWYRQSLGQGLEFLIYFQGNSAPDKSGLPSDRFSAERTGGSVSTLTIQRTQQEDSAVYLCASSMTSGITDTQYFGPGTRLTVL.

This chain connects TRBV6-1 to TRBJ1-3; D unclear. This CDR3 has 15 amino acids. Germline lookup yields CDR1 MNHNS and CDR2 SASEGT. V lost 3 bases and J lost 0, with 9 bases in between. Here the CDR3 reads CASSDSAYSGNTIYF. DNA for the CDR3: TGTGCCAGCAGTGATTCAGCCTACTCTGGAAACACCATATATTTT.

The sample holds many counts of this clonotype. V gene TRBV12-3 or TRBV12-4 combines with J gene TRBJ2-7; perhaps TRBD2 as D (8 bases). This CDR3 is built from 16 residues. V gave up 6 bases and J gave up 3 bases, with 21 bases separating them. This CDR3 is CASSPREGASSYEQYF. The CDR3 bases are TGTGCCAGCAGCCCACGGGAGGGGGCGTCGAGCTACGAGCAGTACTTC.

This clonotype was seen many times. V usage is TRBV12-3 or TRBV12-4 and J usage is TRBJ2-2; D call uncertain. Trimming stripped 6 bases from V and 7 bases from J, with 12 bases between. The CDR3 consists of 13 residues. CDR3 DNA sequence: TGTGCCAGCAGCAGGTGGGAAGGCGGGGAGCTGTTTTTT. Protein: CASSRWEGGELFF.

The chain is built from TRBV5-6 and TRBJ2-7; the match to TRBD1 covers 9 bases. Germline V gene sequence: CDR1 SGHDT, CDR2 YYEEEE. The CDR3 contains 16 residues. Unmatched junction bases numbered 12, after V lost 3 bases and J lost 5 bases. The CDR3: CASSWGPGQGVHEQYF. The DNA for the CDR3 is TGTGCCAGCAGCTGGGGACCGGGACAGGGAGTCCACGAGCAGTACTTC.

At least ten counts were recorded for this clonotype. The rearrangement links TRBV6-2 or TRBV6-3 to TRBJ2-3, with D possibly TRBD1 on 6 matching bases. CDR1 and CDR2 (germline): MNHEY, SVGEGT. There are 13 residues in the CDR3. The CDR3 protein is CAESGHSTDTQYF. CDR3 in DNA: TGTGCGGAATCGGGACACAGCACAGATACGCAGTATTTT.

V is TRBV9 and J is TRBJ2-4; no firm D call. Trimming left V 3 bases short and J 3 bases short, with 7 bases between. This CDR3 spans 13 amino acids. Germline lookup yields CDR1 SGDLS and CDR2 YYNGEE. The DNA for the CDR3 is TGTGCCAGCAGCGGCGCGGACAAAAACATTCAGTACTTC. Protein product: CASSGADKNIQYF.

This clonotype was found many times. The chain combines TRBV10-3 with TRBJ2-1; tentatively, D is TRBD1 or TRBD2 (5 bases each). The germline V and J ends were trimmed by 10 bases and 3 bases, with 16 bases remaining between them. CDR1 and CDR2 from the germline V gene are ENHRY and SYGVKD. The CDR3 consists of 14 residues. The CDR3 nucleotides are TGTGCCACCCAGGGAGTTTCCGGCTACAATGAGCAGTTCTTC. Its translation: CATQGVSGYNEQFF.

The sample holds many counts of this clonotype. The chain uses TRBV7-2 and TRBJ1-1, with a tentative D call TRBD1 (5 bases). Trimming left V 5 bases short and J 4 bases short, with 35 bases between. The CDR3 consists of 21 residues. Germline V lookup: CDR1 SGHTA, CDR2 FQGNSA. In DNA form, the CDR3 reads TGTGCCAGCAGCCCAAGTAGGGACGGGATTGTGTATGGTGGGCTGGGCACTGAAGCTTTCTTT. Translated, it gives CASSPSRDGIVYGGLGTEAFF.

This clonotype was observed at least ten times. The J gene is TRBJ2-7, the V gene TRBV5-1; 7 bases align to TRBD2. V shed 4 bases and J 2 bases; nucleotides not matched to a gene: 9. The germline gives CDR1 SGHRS, CDR2 YFSETQ. This CDR3 has 15 residues. The CDR3 DNA follows: TGCGCCAGCAGCCCGGGACTATCTCACGCCTACGAGCAGTACTTC. Translating gives CASSPGLSHAYEQYF. The whole variable domain, filled in from reference TRBV5-1 and TRBJ2-7, reads KAGVTQTPRYLIKTRGQQVTLSCSPISGHRSVSWYQQTPGQGLQFLFEYFSETQRNKGNFPGRFSGRQFSNSRSEMNVSTLELGDSALYLCASSPGLSHAYEQYFGPGTRLTVT.

This clonotype was observed at least ten times. The J gene is TRBJ1-2, the V gene TRBV18; D gene uncertain. The V end was cut by 0 bases, the J end by 5 bases, with 7 bases between. This CDR3 is built from 13 residues. Germline V gene lookup returns CDR1 KGHSH and CDR2 LQKENI. The CDR3 sequence is CASSPPGRYGYTF. The CDR3 DNA reads TGTGCCAGCTCACCACCGGGTCGGTATGGCTACACCTTC. Full variable domain (remainder filled in from reference TRBV18 and TRBJ1-2): NAGVMQNPRHLVRRRGQEARLRCSPMKGHSHVYWYRQLPEEGLKFMVYLQKENIIDESGMPKERFSAEFPKEGPSILRIQQVVRGDSAAYFCASSPPGRYGYTFGSGTRLTVV.

At least ten counts were recorded for this clonotype. CDR3 sequence (DNA): TGTGCCAGCAGCCCCCCAGGGGGCTTATGGGAAAAACTGTTTTTT. Translated: CASSPPGGLWEKLFF. This chain uses TRBV7-2 with TRBJ1-4; 8 bases fit TRBD1. Unmatched junction bases numbered 10, after V lost 5 bases and J lost 8 bases. The V gene's germline CDR1 is SGHTA and CDR2 FQGNSA. The CDR3 has 15 amino acids.

The gene calls are TRBV20-1 and TRBJ2-2; 10 bases line up with TRBD2. The CDR3 totals 15 residues. Germline trimming cut 3 bases from V and 6 bases from J; bases unmatched to any gene: 7. Per germline, CDR1 DFQATT and CDR2 SNEGSKA (reference sequence). The CDR3 loop reads CSARLPSGSPGELFF. The DNA for the CDR3 is TGCAGTGCTAGGTTGCCTAGCGGGAGCCCCGGGGAGCTGTTTTTT.

This chain uses TRBV29-1 with TRBJ1-2; TRBD1 matches at 7 bases. This CDR3 comprises 12 residues. The J segment lost 11 bases and the V segment lost 7 bases, leaving 13 bases of the junction unmatched. Germline V lookup: CDR1 SQVTM, CDR2 ANQGSEA. The CDR3 DNA reads as TGCAGCGCCCTGGGACAGTCGGAATTATACACCTTC. Protein: CSALGQSELYTF.

This clonotype was counted ten times or more. The gene calls are TRBV5-1 and TRBJ2-7; TRBD1 agrees at 9 bases. The CDR3 spans 16 residues. Germline trimming cut 3 bases from V and 5 bases from J; bases unmatched to any gene: 12. The germline gives CDR1 SGHRS, CDR2 YFSETQ. Here the CDR3 DNA reads TGCGCCAGCAGCTCCAGATATGGGACAGGGATCAACGAGCAGTACTTC. Residues: CASSSRYGTGINEQYF.

This clonotype was detected many times. The chain couples TRBV28 to TRBJ1-4, with 9 bases lining up with TRBD1. In germline, CDR1 is MDHEN, CDR2 SYDVKM. The CDR3 covers 15 residues. J was trimmed by 8 bases and V by 6 bases; bases with no gene match: 10. CDR3 amino acids: CASRSHRDRDEKLFF. For the CDR3, the DNA is TGTGCCAGCAGAAGCCACCGGGACAGGGACGAAAAACTGTTTTTT.

At least ten counts were recorded for this clonotype. The rearrangement links TRBV20-1 to TRBJ2-5; the match to TRBD1 covers 7 bases. The V gene end was trimmed by 6 bases and the J gene end by 1 base; junction bases not matched to a gene: 14. Per the germline V gene, CDR1 is DFQATT and CDR2 is SNEGSKA (reference sequence). The CDR3 is 16 amino acids. CDR3 sequence (DNA): TGCAGTGCGACAGCCATCCGGGACAGAGTCCAAGAGACCCAGTACTTC. It codes for CSATAIRDRVQETQYF.

In its sample, this clonotype was seen many times. The V call is TRBV6-4, the J call TRBJ2-1; 13 nucleotides match TRBD2. The V segment lost 3 bases and the J segment 5 bases; nucleotides outside the gene matches: 1. The germline V gene encodes CDR1 MRHNA and CDR2 SNTAGT. This CDR3 comprises 15 residues. Written as DNA, the CDR3 is TGTGCCAGCAGTGAGGGACTAGCGGGGCACAATGAGCAGTTCTTC. As protein: CASSEGLAGHNEQFF.

This clonotype was recorded many times. The chain recombines TRBV10-3 with TRBJ1-1, with D perhaps matching TRBD1 (5 bases). V lost 11 bases, J lost 5 bases, and 12 bases lay in between. Germline CDR1 is ENHRY and CDR2 is SYGVKD. The CDR3 is made up of 11 amino acids. In DNA, the CDR3 is TGTGCCTCAGGAGGGGATACTGAAGCTTTCTTT. This gives the protein CASGGDTEAFF.

The sample holds many counts of this clonotype. The rearrangement uses TRBV11-2 and TRBJ1-1; no clear D gene. The CDR3 consists of 14 residues. V was trimmed by 2 bases and J by 1 base, leaving 8 bases between them. Per germline, CDR1 SGHAT and CDR2 FQNNGV. The CDR3 is CASSLTATNTEAFF. The CDR3 bases are TGTGCCAGCAGCTTAACCGCAACGAACACTGAAGCTTTCTTT.

The table lists this clonotype with a few counts. The chain joins TRBV20-1 to TRBJ2-1; 14 bases align to TRBD2. V shed 0 bases and J 2 bases; nucleotides not matched to a gene: 6. The length of the CDR3 is 18 residues. Germline CDR1 and CDR2: DFQATT and SNEGSKA (reference sequence). CDR3 coding DNA: TGCAGTGCTAGAGATCGACTAGCGGGAGGGGTAGCCTACAATGAGCAGTTCTTC. Translated, it gives CSARDRLAGGVAYNEQFF.

This clonotype was recorded many times. The V call is TRBV11-2, the J call TRBJ1-1; D perhaps matches TRBD1 (5 bases). V lost 1 base and J 3 bases, leaving 9 bases between the germline ends. The CDR3 runs to 14 residues. The V gene's germline CDR1 is SGHAT and CDR2 FQNNGV. The CDR3 is CASSLVDSYTEAFF. CDR3 nucleotides: TGTGCCAGCAGCTTAGTTGACAGCTACACTGAAGCTTTCTTT.